This TCR beta chain is drawn from a study of T cell clonotyping in hematopoietic cell transplantation (dated by TCRdb to the early 2020s). For the wider study: In the study, over a hundred blood samples were gathered from roughly 40 consecutive transplant recipients and their related donors. Patient recruitment ran from late 2015 to early 2017, and follow-up continued until September 2020 or death. Points the paper makes about the study in general: Recipient TCR diversity fell after transplant, with pathologically expanded clonotypes rising progressively from day 30 to day 180. The sample size was limited, and CD4 and CD8 repertoire contributions could not be separated because cells were not sorted. Overlap with donor repertoires was found for only a small fraction of recipient repertoires, with over 97% found to appear de novo at the given depth. Broader posttransplant TCR repertoire diversity was predicted by donor and pretransplant recipient Inverse Simpson Index values.

Concerning this clone: The antigen it binds to is not known. Nothing much larger sits one base from this clone, and base qualities are not available.

The CDR1 and CDR2 encoded by the germline V gene are MGHRA and YSYEKL. The CDR3 spans 18 residues, from the cysteine through the phenylalanine. Kept here is only the CDR3 DNA, which spans 54 bases and is read in frame from base 1. Deletion took 0 bases off V and 6 bases off J, with a span of 24 bases between the germline ends. TCR beta CDR3 regions were amplified from genomic DNA with the immunoSEQ assay, a bias-controlled multiplex PCR using V- and J-specific primers. A second PCR step added a proprietary barcode and Illumina adapter sequences to the CDR3 amplicons. An Illumina MiSeq instrument was used for sequencing of the CDR3 libraries. The study's processing was this. immunoSEQ Analyzer 3.0 was used for export and quality control, with R Bioconductor and Immunarch used for downstream analyses. Only productive rearrangements in the normalized downsampled data set were used to calculate repertoire metrics. Pathologically expanded clonotypes were defined as those larger than 5 templates in the normalized cohort. The Inverse Simpson Index was used to measure repertoire diversity. CMV-specificity analyses were carried out on the non-normalized data set to capture all clonotypes. TCRdb limited this immuneACCESS table to in-frame rearrangements with V and J called. A share of clones is missing; checked studies link under half to unresolved V genes, and the rest is unexplained. D and trimming were read from the DNA, whereas the V and J calls and clone size are those reported in that table. Here the sample has just under 20,000 clones; 70% to 85% occur a single time. The leading ten clones occupy roughly 15% of the sample.

For TCR beta sequencing, blood samples came from the related transplant donors. Nuclei Lysis Solution was used to extract genomic DNA from fresh or cryopreserved unfractionated peripheral blood mononuclear cells. Material: peripheral blood mononuclear cells. This TCR derives from a man in his sixties in good health. Some clones in this sample may be carry-over from other donors' samples. The rearrangement joined TRBV4-1 to TRBJ2-7; tentative D gene TRBD2, with 7 bases matching. The nucleotide sequence reads TGCGCCAGCAGCCAAGATCCACGGGGGGCCACCAAGGGGACCGAGCAGTACTTC. Translation gives CASSQDPRGATKGTEQYF.